This T cell receptor beta chain derives from a study of glioma-infiltrating T cells after dendritic cell vaccination. CDR1 is SGHAT, CDR2 FQDESV, per germline (reference sequence). Trimming took 3 bases from V and 4 from J, leaving 12 bases between them. This CDR3 contains 15 residues. Time point indicated: after dendritic cell vaccination, including at tumor progression/relapse. Profiling relied on immunoSEQ multiplex PCR, and the TCRdb table lists in-frame clones only, not all of them. This sample carries about 64,000 clones, roughly nine tenths of them seen once, and the ten largest clones take roughly 12%.

V and J are TRBV11-1 and TRBJ2-2, with a weak D call TRBD2 (7 bases). The TCR was taken from a human donor with glioblastoma. The sequencing here drew on blood, taken after dendritic cell vaccination. Written as DNA, the CDR3 is TGTGCCAGCAGCTTTAGTGGGGGGGCCACCGGGGAGCTGTTTTTT. Its protein product is CASSFSGGATGELFF.